This is a list of T cell receptor beta chains from one sample in a study of PD-1 blockade in classical Hodgkin lymphoma. Generated by immunoSEQ multiplex PCR, the TCRdb table keeps only in-frame clones and is missing some. The data contain 6,000 to 9,500 clones, just over 85% of them singletons. The material was CD4+ T cells from blood, obtained at baseline. The receptors were sampled from a human donor with classical Hodgkin lymphoma. CDR3s include the opening cysteine and the closing phenylalanine or tryptophan. Fields, in order: J gene, V gene, clone size, D gene, CDR3 DNA, CDR3 protein. D genes are given only for firm matches. A row's size may be missing; if present it is once, few, many or a size class.

j_call: TRBJ1-3; v_call: TRBV18; clone_size: .; d_call: .; cdr3_nt: TGTGCCAGCTCACCAAGAGTGTCCGGGGGAAACACCATATATTTT; cdr3_aa: CASSPRVSGGNTIYF
j_call: TRBJ2-5; v_call: TRBV7-9; clone_size: .; d_call: TRBD2; cdr3_nt: TGTGCCAGCAGCTTAGCGGGAGGGATGGGAGAGACCCAGTACTTC; cdr3_aa: CASSLAGGMGETQYF
j_call: TRBJ2-7; v_call: TRBV10-3; clone_size: .; d_call: .; cdr3_nt: TGTGCCGTCCAGGAGAACTACGAGCAGTACTTC; cdr3_aa: CAVQENYEQYF
j_call: TRBJ1-4; v_call: TRBV5-1; clone_size: .; d_call: TRBD1; cdr3_nt: TGCGCCAGCAGCCAAGGAACCGGGACAGGGGCTGAAAAACTGTTTTTT; cdr3_aa: CASSQGTGTGAEKLFF
j_call: TRBJ1-1; v_call: TRBV6-5; clone_size: .; d_call: TRBD1; cdr3_nt: TGTGCCAGCAGACTCGACAGGGTAAACACTGAAGCTTTCTTT; cdr3_aa: CASRLDRVNTEAFF
j_call: TRBJ2-5; v_call: TRBV7-7; clone_size: .; d_call: TRBD2; cdr3_nt: TGTGCCAGCAGCCGCGGACTAGCGGGCAGTGGCCAAGAGACCCAGTACTTC; cdr3_aa: CASSRGLAGSGQETQYF
j_call: TRBJ2-6; v_call: TRBV4-2; clone_size: .; d_call: .; cdr3_nt: TGTGCCAGCAGCCCTTTTAGCGTCTCTGGGGCCAACGTCCTGACTTTC; cdr3_aa: CASSPFSVSGANVLTF
j_call: TRBJ2-5; v_call: TRBV19; clone_size: .; d_call: TRBD2; cdr3_nt: TGTGCCAGTAGTGCCCCCGGCGGGAGGGAGACCCAGTACTTC; cdr3_aa: CASSAPGGRETQYF
j_call: TRBJ2-7; v_call: TRBV18; clone_size: few; d_call: TRBD1; cdr3_nt: TGTGCCAGCTCACCCGGGACAGGGATTTCCAACGAGCAGTACTTC; cdr3_aa: CASSPGTGISNEQYF
j_call: TRBJ2-1; v_call: TRBV6-1; clone_size: .; d_call: TRBD1; cdr3_nt: TGTGCCAGCCAAGACAGGGGGCTATACAATGAGCAGTTCTTC; cdr3_aa: CASQDRGLYNEQFF
j_call: TRBJ1-6; v_call: TRBV27; clone_size: .; d_call: .; cdr3_nt: TGTGCCAGCAGTTCCCAGGGGTTGGCGAATTCACCCCTCCACTTT; cdr3_aa: CASSSQGLANSPLHF
j_call: TRBJ2-6; v_call: TRBV5-4; clone_size: .; d_call: .; cdr3_nt: TGTGCCAGCAGCTTTTCGGCAGGAGTCGCCCCTGGGGCCAACGTCCTGACTTTC; cdr3_aa: CASSFSAGVAPGANVLTF
j_call: TRBJ1-4; v_call: TRBV28; clone_size: .; d_call: .; cdr3_nt: TGTGCCAGCAGGGGGACGGGTTTTAAACTGTTTTTT; cdr3_aa: CASRGTGFKLFF
j_call: TRBJ2-3; v_call: TRBV19; clone_size: .; d_call: .; cdr3_nt: TGTGCCAGTAGTATGGGAAATACGCAGTATTTT; cdr3_aa: CASSMGNTQYF
j_call: TRBJ2-7; v_call: TRBV6-6; clone_size: once; d_call: .; cdr3_nt: TGTGCCAGCAGGGGGGGATACGAGCAGTACTTC; cdr3_aa: CASRGGYEQYF